A selection of T cell receptor beta chains follows, all from one sample in a study of immune evolution from preneoplasia to lung adenocarcinoma. This table comes from immunoSEQ multiplex PCR, and its TCRdb copy is limited to in-frame clones, with some not included. In the table there are 3,800 or so clones, approximately 86% of which are singletons. Sample: FFPE minimally invasive lung adenocarcinoma tissue. Receptors originate from a donor aged 70 or older with lung adenocarcinoma. CDR3s include the opening cysteine and the closing phenylalanine or tryptophan. A D gene is named only where the DNA matches it firmly. Clone size is shown for a subset of rows, as once, few, many or a class of expanded clone.

CDR3 DNA | CDR3 protein | J gene | clone size | D gene | V gene
TGTGCCAGCAGCTCAGTCCCCCGGGACACCGAGCAGTACTTC | CASSSVPRDTEQYF | TRBJ2-7 | - | - | TRBV7-2
TGTGCCAGCAGCTTAGATCGCGGAGGGGCGTTTGACACAGATACGCAGTATTTT | CASSLDRGGAFDTDTQYF | TRBJ2-3 | - | - | TRBV11-2
TGTGCCAGCAGCGCGACCGTAAGCGATACGCAGTATTTT | CASSATVSDTQYF | TRBJ2-3 | - | - | TRBV7-2
TGTGCCAGCAGCCCCTCGGGAAGGGAGCTGTTTTTT | CASSPSGRELFF | TRBJ2-2 | - | - | TRBV6-5
TGTGCCACAAAGTCCTCCGGGACTAGCGGGACGGCCGGGGAGCTGTTTTTT | CATKSSGTSGTAGELFF | TRBJ2-2 | - | TRBD2 | TRBV15
TGTGCCAGCAGGGAAAGACAGGGGACCGGGGAGCTGTTTTTT | CASRERQGTGELFF | TRBJ2-2 | few | TRBD1 | TRBV7-2
TGTGCCAGCACCACCGGGGGGTCCTACAATGAGCAGTTCTTC | CASTTGGSYNEQFF | TRBJ2-1 | - | TRBD2 | TRBV28
TGCGCCAGCAGCCAAGATCAGACGCTTTTTGAGCAGTACTTC | CASSQDQTLFEQYF | TRBJ2-7 | - | - | TRBV4-1
TGTGCCAGCAGGGCCGGGACAGGGGGATTCGGCTACACCTTC | CASRAGTGGFGYTF | TRBJ1-2 | large | TRBD1 | TRBV5-6
TGTGCCAGTGGGACTAGCGTCGCCTACGAGCAGTACTTC | CASGTSVAYEQYF | TRBJ2-7 | - | TRBD2 | TRBV2
TGTGCCAGCAGTGTTACCTCCTTCTACGAGCAGTACTTC | CASSVTSFYEQYF | TRBJ2-7 | - | - | TRBV6-1
TGTGCCAGCATATGGGGTGACTCTTCCTACGAGCAGTACTTC | CASIWGDSSYEQYF | TRBJ2-7 | once | - | TRBV2
TGTGCCACTAGATTGGGTACTAATGAAAAACTGTTTTTT | CATRLGTNEKLFF | TRBJ1-4 | once | - | TRBV10-3
TGTGCCAGCCCGTCCGCGGGAGCAGGCTACAATGAGCAGTTCTTC | CASPSAGAGYNEQFF | TRBJ2-1 | - | TRBD2 | TRBV5-4
TGTGCCAGCAGCACTCCGGGACAGGGAAACTATGGCTACACCTTC | CASSTPGQGNYGYTF | TRBJ1-2 | - | TRBD1 | TRBV28
TGTGCCAGCGAGGACCGCGGGGAGCTGTTTTTT | CASEDRGELFF | TRBJ2-2 | - | - | TRBV5-4